These 20 T cell receptor beta chains originate from one sample sequenced in a study of beta chain features in type 1 diabetes (dated by TCRdb to 2016 to 2018). The library was built by means of the immunoSEQ multiplex PCR assay. The entire amount of isolated RNA was reverse transcribed using the High Capacity cDNA Reverse Transcription Kit, so the sequenced TCRB transcripts were expressed ones. TCRdb carries this immuneACCESS record with in-frame sequences only. Its versions omit some clonotypes, under half of them owing to an unresolved V gene in the studies checked, with the rest unexplained. The sample contains about 210,000 clones, roughly 10% of them found a single time. The ten largest clonotypes hold approximately 1.5% of the sample. The sample was central memory CD4+ T cells from blood. The source of these receptors is a man younger than 35 in good health.

This clone has a handful of counts. The chain links TRBV29-1 to TRBJ2-7; D perhaps matches TRBD2 (6 bases). The CDR3 has 14 amino acids. V was shortened by 4 bases and J by 0 bases, with 13 bases between the two germline ends. Germline V gives CDR1 SQVTM, CDR2 ANQGSEA. The CDR3 is CSVAGTYPSYEQYF. DNA for the CDR3: TGCAGCGTTGCAGGGACTTACCCCTCCTACGAGCAGTACTTC.

This clone was picked up a small number of times. The CDR3 nucleotides read TGTGCCAGCAGCTTAGCGCGGAAACATAACGAGCAGTACTTC. It translates to CASSLARKHNEQYF. This rearrangement joins TRBV7-2 to TRBJ2-7; D gene unclear. Germline V lookup: CDR1 SGHTA, CDR2 FQGNSA. V lost 0 bases and J 5 bases, leaving 11 bases between the germline ends. The CDR3 covers 14 residues.

The chain uses TRBV30 and TRBJ1-2; tentatively, D is TRBD1 (5 bases). The ends were cut back, 5 bases at V and 0 bases at J, with 7 bases in the middle. The CDR3 length is 12 residues. CDR1 and CDR2 (germline): GTSNPN, SVGIG (reference sequence). CDR3 sequence (DNA): TGTGCCTGGGACAGAGCTAACTATGGCTACACCTTC. Encoded protein: CAWDRANYGYTF.

The J gene is TRBJ2-3, the V gene TRBV7-2, with D tentatively TRBD2 (5 bases). The CDR3 contains 13 residues. The germline V gene has CDR1 SGHTA and CDR2 FQGNSA. Trimming left V 3 bases short and J 11 bases short, with 15 bases between. CDR3 protein: CASSLSRRSGQYF. The CDR3 DNA reads as TGTGCCAGCAGCTTGTCCCGGAGGAGCGGGCAGTATTTT.

This clone was counted at least ten times. The genes are TRBV10-3 and TRBJ2-7; no firm D call. Trimming took 3 bases from V and 0 from J, leaving 9 bases between them. Germline assignment: CDR1 ENHRY and CDR2 SYGVKD. The CDR3 is 14 residues long. Here the CDR3 reads CAISERGSSYEQYF. CDR3 sequence (DNA): TGTGCCATCAGTGAACGCGGTAGCTCCTACGAGCAGTACTTC.

This clone was seen a few times. The chain couples TRBV29-1 to TRBJ2-1, with 9 bases lining up with TRBD2. The CDR3 covers 14 residues. Germline assignment: CDR1 SQVTM and CDR2 ANQGSEA. Germline trimming cut 1 base from V and 4 bases from J; bases unmatched to any gene: 2. CDR3 region: CSVEGLAEYNEQFF. The CDR3 nucleotides read TGCAGCGTTGAAGGACTAGCGGAGTACAATGAGCAGTTCTTC.

This clone was detected only a few times. The chain employs TRBV30 and TRBJ2-7; 9 bases align to TRBD1. V gave up 6 bases and J gave up 6 bases; unmatched junction bases: 9. Germline V CDR1 and CDR2: GTSNPN, SVGIG (reference sequence). The CDR3 spans 13 residues. The CDR3, as DNA: TGTGCCTGCTCGGGACAGGGTATAGGCGAGCAGTACTTC. Translation: CACSGQGIGEQYF.

Details on this clone: A junction end diverges from the germline sequence, so it may reflect a read error. This rearrangement joins TRBV9 to TRBJ2-1; 10 nucleotides match TRBD2. CDR1 and CDR2 from the germline V gene are SGDLS and YYNGEE. The CDR3 runs 19 residues. The CDR3 region has the DNA TGTGCCCGCAGCGTAGATCCCTACGACTCAAGCGGGAGGGCCCATGAGCAGTTCTTC. Translating it yields CARSVDPYDSSGRAHEQFF.

In its sample, this clone was seen once. The chain couples TRBV5-1 to TRBJ2-5, with 8 positions matching TRBD2. CDR1 and CDR2 from the germline V gene are SGHRS and YFSETQ. The CDR3 totals 15 residues. Trimming at V came to 0 bases and at J to 3 bases, leaving 4 bases not matched to a gene. The CDR3 coding sequence is TGCGCCAGCAGCTTGGGCCCAGCGGGAGAAGAGACCCAGTACTTC. Encoded protein: CASSLGPAGEETQYF.

This clone turned up a few times. The chain recombines TRBV10-3 with TRBJ2-7; D is possibly TRBD2 (5 bases). The CDR3 has 13 residues. The V end lost 7 bases, the J end lost 1 base, and 11 bases lay between the germline ends. In germline, CDR1 is ENHRY, CDR2 SYGVKD. The CDR3 nucleotides read TGTGCCATCACTCGGACTCCGTCCTACGAGCAGTACTTC. Residues: CAITRTPSYEQYF.

In the case of this clone: A far bigger clonotype differs at one base, so this is likely a read error. The chain links TRBV27 to TRBJ2-1; the D is unclear. The CDR3 extends over 13 amino acids. Trimming removed 3 bases from V and 5 bases from J, with 8 bases in between. Germline V gives CDR1 MNHEY, CDR2 SMNVEV (reference sequence). CDR3 protein: CASSLVYNNEQFF. The CDR3 DNA reads TGTGCCAGCAGTTTGGTCTACAACAATGAGCAGTTCTTC.

CDR3 residues: CASSRLAGVGDTQYF. In DNA, the CDR3 is TGCGCCAGCAGCCGACTAGCGGGAGTTGGAGATACGCAGTATTTT. The chain carries TRBV4-1 and TRBJ2-3, with 12 bases identical to TRBD2. Germline values: CDR1 MGHRA, CDR2 YSYEKL. Trimming took 4 bases from V and 5 from J; bases not matched to a gene: 4. This CDR3 is built from 15 residues.

This clone was seen a few times. The V and J genes are TRBV7-8 and TRBJ2-2, with D perhaps TRBD1 or TRBD2 (5 bases each). V lost 11 bases, J lost 9 bases, and 19 bases lay in between. Looked up from germline, CDR1 is SGHVS and CDR2 is FQNEAQ. This CDR3 region has 13 residues. The CDR3 spells CARDRDPRRELFF. The CDR3 bases are TGTGCCCGAGACCGGGACCCTCGCCGGGAGCTGTTTTTT. The full variable domain, with the rest looked up from reference TRBV7-8 and TRBJ2-2, is GAGVSQSPRYKVAKRGQDVALRCDPISGHVSLFWYQQALGQGPEFLTYFQNEAQLDKSGLPSDRFFAERPEGSVSTLKIQRTQQEDSAVYLCARDRDPRRELFFGEGSRLTVL.

This clone was counted a few times. The chain carries TRBV28 and TRBJ1-2; D gene uncertain. Germline lookup yields CDR1 MDHEN and CDR2 SYDVKM. The CDR3 spans 16 residues. V dropped 5 bases and J dropped 1 base, with 17 bases sitting between them. CDR3 region: CASSLRTDTYNYGYTF. In DNA, the CDR3 is TGTGCCAGCAGTCTCCGGACCGATACCTATAACTATGGCTACACCTTC.

This clone was picked up many times. The V and J genes are TRBV7-8 and TRBJ1-4; no reliable D call. The germline V gene encodes CDR1 SGHVS and CDR2 FQNEAQ. The length of the CDR3 is 14 residues. V was trimmed by 5 bases and J by 2 bases, leaving 9 bases between them. The CDR3 DNA sequence: TGTGCCAGCAGCCCCGCGGTTACTAATGAAAAACTGTTTTTT. Protein: CASSPAVTNEKLFF.

The chain has TRBV29-1 and TRBJ2-5, with 7 bases aligning to TRBD2. V lost 3 bases, J lost 6 bases, and 7 bases stayed unmatched. The germline gives CDR1 SQVTM, CDR2 ANQGSEA. This CDR3 contains 13 residues. The CDR3 nucleotides are TGCAGCGTTGATTTTTCGGGGGGTAAGACCCAGTACTTC. Its protein is CSVDFSGGKTQYF.

The chain carries TRBV30 and TRBJ1-5; TRBD1 is a possible D gene (6 bases). The V gene's germline CDR1 is GTSNPN and CDR2 SVGIG (reference sequence). V shed 2 bases and J shed 6 bases, with 11 bases lying between them. The CDR3 spans 13 residues. The CDR3 loop reads CAWSRQAAQPQHF. The CDR3 DNA follows: TGTGCCTGGAGTCGACAGGCCGCTCAGCCCCAGCATTTT.

The CDR3 bases are TGCAGCGCCTTCAGGGGGCGGAACACTGAAGCTTTCTTT. Amino acid sequence: CSAFRGRNTEAFF. This rearrangement joins TRBV29-1 to TRBJ1-1; 8 nucleotides agree with TRBD1. J gave up 1 base and V 7 bases, and 5 bases lay outside the gene matches. Germline V gene lookup returns CDR1 SQVTM and CDR2 ANQGSEA. The CDR3 length is 13 residues.

This clone occurred a few times. This chain links TRBV11-2 with TRBJ2-7; TRBD2 is a possible D gene (5 bases). Trimming removed 4 bases from V and 4 bases from J, with 20 bases in between. CDR3 length: 16 residues. The germline V gene has CDR1 SGHAT and CDR2 FQNNGV. The chain's CDR3 is CASSSVSGSPFYEQYF. CDR3 DNA: TGTGCCAGCAGCTCAGTATCTGGGAGTCCCTTTTACGAGCAGTACTTC.

The gene calls are TRBV14 and TRBJ2-3; TRBD2 is a possible D gene (6 bases). The CDR3 totals 17 residues. The V gene lost 1 base and the J gene lost 1 base, with 15 bases spanning the gap. CDR1 is SGHDN and CDR2 is FVKESK in the germline V gene. In DNA, the CDR3 is TGTGCCAGCAGCCAAGGACGCACCGGGACTGGCACAGATACGCAGTATTTT. Encoded protein: CASSQGRTGTGTDTQYF.